This T cell receptor (beta chain) was captured in a study of T cells in Graves' hyperthyroidism and ophthalmopathy. The overall study: Blood was drawn when the patient was first diagnosed and still untreated. General study points: Blood also showed most of the thyroid clonotypes that were expanded above 0.001.

Germline assignment: CDR1 DFQATT and CDR2 SNEGSKA (reference sequence). The V gene lost 0 bases and the J gene lost 5 bases, with 13 bases spanning the gap. CDR3 size: 14 residues. TCR beta CDR3 regions were amplified from RNA transcripts. A first-round RT-PCR of the TCR CDR3 used the HTBI primer set. TCRdb used MiXCR to reprocess the multiplex PCR reads, holding one entry per CDR3 protein. The table shows about 410,000 distinct CDR3 sequences, with 14% to 15% occurring only once. Ten or more counts support this clonotype. The target antigen is unknown. Clinical symptoms, serum thyroxine, TRAb, thyroid ultrasound and orbital computed tomography informed diagnoses.

This clonotype was obtained from a man aged 18 to 30 with Graves' ophthalmopathy. Material for sequencing was blood. The rearrangement links TRBV20-1 to TRBJ2-5; maybe TRBD1 (6 bases). The CDR3 DNA is TGCAGTGCTAGAGATGGGACAATCTGGGAGACCCAGTACTTC. Translating it yields CSARDGTIWETQYF.